This record covers a single T cell receptor beta chain. Its antigen target is currently unknown. No much larger clone is present one base from it, and per-base qualities are unavailable. The sample belongs to a study of beta chain features in type 1 diabetes listed by TCRdb under 2018. The study in broad terms: Mean age, gender distribution, total cell number and subset yield were not different between patients and healthy donors. A total of under 140,000,000 sorted cells were examined across all samples, and the number of cells per subset was strongly correlated with RNA yield. The study compared the TCRB repertoires of sorted circulating CD4+ T cell subsets in recently diagnosed type 1 diabetes patients with those in matched healthy donors. Naive and central memory subsets were obtained from all 30 or so donors, but regulatory and stem cell-like memory subsets were isolated from only 8 patients and roughly 8 healthy donors.

All of the isolated RNA was reverse transcribed with the High Capacity cDNA Reverse Transcription Kit, so expressed TCRB transcripts were sequenced. Deep immunoSEQ sequencing was applied to naive, central memory and regulatory T cell samples, giving an average of around 3.4 million total reads per sample. After sorted cells were lysed in RLT buffer, RNA was extracted with DNase-treated RNeasy Micro or Mini kits, with the choice depending on cell number. Each cell subset was processed on its own to prevent cross-contamination, while patient and healthy donor samples were processed together. TCRB sequences were amplified from cDNA with the immunoSEQ multiplex PCR, producing 87-bp fragments spanning the CDR3 region. Amplicons were sequenced on the Illumina HiSeq platform. For the original study's pipeline: Synthetic template baselines were used to correct PCR bias computationally, reads within Hamming distance 2 were collapsed, and singletons that could not be merged were discarded. Reads were aligned to IMGT to assign V, D and J genes, CDR3 length, and insertions or deletions at six rearrangement sites. Clonotype counts were normalized to sorted cell number within each subset before computing true diversity and Gini coefficients with the tcR R package. The overlap coefficient, calculated on TCRB nucleotide sequences, was used to measure repertoire sharing. Out-of-frame TCRB sequences from naive cells were analyzed as a proxy for the pre-selection repertoire. Here the immuneACCESS table is served through TCRdb, limited to in-frame sequences with V and J called. Missing clones are a known gap in these copies; in checked studies unresolved V genes cover under half, and the rest lacks a known reason. That table gives V, J and clone size, and the DNA gave D and trimming. The sample records about 360,000 clones, roughly 12% of which are singletons. Of the sample, less than 0.02% falls within the top ten clones.

Reading from cysteine to phenylalanine, the CDR3 counts 13 amino acids. Just the 39-base CDR3 DNA is kept, in frame starting at base 1. V is clipped by 4 bases and J by 7 bases, and the sequence between their germline boundaries is 13 bases long. The germline V gene encodes CDR1 MGHDK and CDR2 SYGVNS. From each donor, a single peripheral blood sample of 90 to 150 mL on average was drawn into heparinised tubes. Using a panel that included CD45RO, CCR7, CD25, CD127, CD95 and CD27, naive, central memory, regulatory and stem cell-like memory CD4+ T cells were sorted on a BD FACSAria II. A purity above 98% was achieved for all sorted populations. Right away, PBMCs were isolated by Lymphoprep density gradient centrifugation and were stained directly, with no culture step. So that batch effects would be minimized, each experiment stained and sorted samples in pairs, pairing one healthy donor with one patient.

The investigation overall reported the following: Naive, central memory and regulatory TCRB repertoires appeared to be more alike among patients than among healthy donors. Type 1 diabetes patients showed a moderate but significant shortening of TCRB CDR3 length in all four CD4+ subsets. Because cDNA was sequenced instead of genomic DNA, highly expressing activated cells could be over-represented, though the groups showed no difference in activation or CD3 levels. At VDJ recombination sites, type 1 diabetes patients had fewer insertions and more deleted nucleotides, which implies abnormalities in thymic rearrangement. PCR might favor shorter templates, but patient and control samples were amplified and corrected together, so any skew would affect both groups equally. Only small numbers of individuals were included in the HLA sub-analyses, which left unresolved whether HLA type had any influence on TCRB rearrangement.

Sequenced: naive CD4+ T cells from blood. In light of the paper, this sample's cell subset or site label describes: true naive CD4+ T cells. The clonotype originates from a man in his late teens or twenties in good health. Recombination linked TRBV25-1 to TRBJ1-2; a tentative D match to TRBD1 spans 5 bases. CDR3 sequence: CASSVVGQGGYTF. In nucleotides, the sequence is TGTGCCAGCAGTGTTGTAGGCCAGGGTGGCTACACCTTC.